A single sample is the source of the 15 T cell receptor beta chains below, sequenced in a study of OX40 agonist ivuxolimab in advanced cancers. Assay used: immunoSEQ multiplex PCR; TCRdb lists only in-frame clones, some missing. Of approximately 32,000 clones in the sample, approximately 90% were seen once. Here the sequenced sample was CD4+ or CD8+ T cells sorted from blood, taken in a trial of the OX40 agonist ivuxolimab. Receptors were obtained from an adult with an advanced solid tumor such as melanoma, head and neck, liver or kidney cancer.

This clone was observed a few times. This chain connects TRBV30 to TRBJ2-3; D is undetermined. The germline V and J ends were trimmed by 3 bases and 2 bases, with 6 bases remaining between them. The CDR3 sequence is 12 residues long. In germline, CDR1 is GTSNPN, CDR2 SVGIG (reference sequence). The CDR3 sequence: CAWSQNTDTQYF. The CDR3 bases are TGTGCCTGGAGCCAGAACACAGATACGCAGTATTTT. Looking up the rest from reference TRBV30 and TRBJ2-3 gives the full variable domain: SQTIHQWPATLVQPVGSPLSLECTVEGTSNPNLYWYRQAAGRGLQLLFYSVGIGQISSEVPQNLSASRPQDRQFILSSKKLLLSDSGFYLCAWSQNTDTQYFGPGTRLTVL.

This clone has a single count. The chain employs TRBV11-3 and TRBJ1-3; the D gene is possibly TRBD1 (6 bases). Germline V gene lookup returns CDR1 SGHNT and CDR2 YENEEA. The CDR3 runs 12 residues. V was cut by 5 bases and J by 8 bases, with 10 bases left in between. CDR3 amino acids: CASSPRGDTIYF. The CDR3, as DNA: TGTGCCAGCAGCCCTAGGGGGGACACCATATATTTT.

The rearrangement uses TRBV19 and TRBJ1-1, with D possibly being TRBD1 (5 bases). V dropped 6 bases and J dropped 3 bases, with 14 bases sitting between them. Germline-derived CDR1 and CDR2 are LNHDA and SQIVND (reference sequence). This CDR3 region has 14 residues. DNA of the CDR3: TGTGCCAGTAGGGTTAGAGGGGTAGACACTGAAGCTTTCTTT. This gives the protein CASRVRGVDTEAFF.

CDR3 sequence (DNA): TGCGCCAGCAGCCTACTCCGTAGCGGGGACAATGAGCAGTTCTTC. Protein product: CASSLLRSGDNEQFF. The rearrangement uses TRBV5-1 and TRBJ2-1; 8 bases match TRBD2. The CDR3 extends over 15 amino acids. V gave up 4 bases and J gave up 5 bases; unmatched junction bases: 8. CDR1 is SGHRS and CDR2 is YFSETQ in the germline V gene.

The rearrangement joins TRBV28 to TRBJ2-1, with 9 bases identical to TRBD2. V lost 1 base to trimming and J lost 9 bases; unmatched junction nucleotides: 4. The CDR3 runs 14 residues. Germline CDR1 is MDHEN and CDR2 is SYDVKM. The CDR3 region has the DNA TGTGCCAGCAGTTTATCGGTAGCGGGAGCTGAGCAGTTCTTC. Its protein product is CASSLSVAGAEQFF.

The chain is built from TRBV11-2 and TRBJ1-3; 7 bases agree with TRBD1. Germline CDR1 reads SGHAT; CDR2 reads FQNNGV. With V trimmed by 6 bases and J by 3 bases, 2 bases remained unmatched. The CDR3 consists of 13 residues. The CDR3 bases are TGTGCCAGCAGTAGACAGGGTGGAAACACCATATATTTT. Protein sequence: CASSRQGGNTIYF.

This clone occurred once. This chain connects TRBV5-4 to TRBJ1-3, with D tentatively TRBD1 (5 bases). Germline values: CDR1 SGHNT, CDR2 YYREEE (reference sequence). The CDR3 is 13 residues long. V was shortened by 4 bases and J by 4 bases, with 9 bases between the two germline ends. For the CDR3, the DNA is TGTGCCAGCAGCCGGGGGTTAGGAAACACCATATATTTT. Protein: CASSRGLGNTIYF.

The chain links TRBV10-3 to TRBJ2-7, with no clear D. The length of the CDR3 is 17 residues. V dropped 3 bases and J dropped 1 base, with 19 bases sitting between them. Germline V gives CDR1 ENHRY, CDR2 SYGVKD. CDR3 nucleotides: TGTGCCATCAGTGAATTTTTGAGAGGTTTAGGGTCCTACGAGCAGTACTTC. Its protein product is CAISEFLRGLGSYEQYF.

This sequence joins TRBV19 and TRBJ2-6; D perhaps matches TRBD1 (5 bases). CDR3 length: 16 amino acids. Germline CDR1 is LNHDA and CDR2 is SQIVND (reference sequence). Trimming left V 3 bases short and J 0 bases short, with 9 bases between. CDR3 in amino acids: CASSIDSFSGANVLTF. The CDR3 DNA reads as TGTGCCAGTAGTATTGACAGCTTCTCTGGGGCCAACGTCCTGACTTTC.

On this clone itself: The sample has other DNA sequences that encode this CDR3 too. The gene calls are TRBV5-1 and TRBJ2-1; TRBD2 matches 12 bases. The trim removed 4 bases at V and 4 bases at J, leaving 3 bases unmatched. Germline-derived CDR1 and CDR2 are SGHRS and YFSETQ. CDR3 length: 15 amino acids. The CDR3 DNA reads TGCGCCAGCAGCCCGGGGACTAGCGGGTACAATGAGCAGTTCTTC. Translated, it gives CASSPGTSGYNEQFF.

V gene TRBV10-3 combines with J gene TRBJ2-3, with TRBD2 matching over 10 bases. The CDR3 runs to 15 residues. Germline V gene lookup returns CDR1 ENHRY and CDR2 SYGVKD. Trimming removed 8 bases from V and 4 bases from J; junction bases left unmatched: 9. CDR3 in amino acids: CAIGAASGSADTQYF. The DNA for the CDR3 is TGTGCCATCGGGGCGGCTAGCGGGAGCGCAGATACGCAGTATTTT.

The gene calls are TRBV19 and TRBJ1-2; D not certain. The CDR3 runs 14 residues. Trimming removed 2 bases at V and 5 bases at J, with 12 bases between. Germline V gene data show CDR1 as LNHDA and CDR2 as SQIVND (reference sequence). The DNA of the CDR3 is TGTGCCAGTAGTATATCGGCAGGTGGTTATGGCTACACCTTC. Translating it yields CASSISAGGYGYTF.

The chain uses TRBV29-1 and TRBJ2-1, with TRBD1 identical over 9 bases. The germline CDR1 and CDR2 sequences are SQVTM and ANQGSEA. This CDR3 contains 14 residues. CDR3 nucleotides: TGCACCTTCCAACCCGGACAGGGGATGAATGAGCAGTTCTTC. Amino acids: CTFQPGQGMNEQFF.

The V and J genes are TRBV21-1 and TRBJ1-1; the table's D call of TRBD1 was not tested on the DNA. TRBV21-1 counts as a pseudogene. CDR3 length: 16 amino acids. The CDR3 loop is CASSPRRAGWNTEAFF. The DNA for the CDR3 is TGTGCCAGCAGCCCCCGGAGAGCAGGGTGGAACACTGAAGCTTTCTTT.

CDR3 amino acids: CASSLGLRGGRRYEQYF. The CDR3 bases are TGCGCCAGCAGCTTGGGCCTTCGGGGCGGGAGGCGCTACGAGCAGTACTTC. The chain carries TRBV5-1 and TRBJ2-7; 8 bases are shared with TRBD2. Germline V gene data show CDR1 as SGHRS and CDR2 as YFSETQ. The CDR3 sequence is 17 residues long. J lost 3 bases, V lost 0 bases, and 11 bases had no gene match.